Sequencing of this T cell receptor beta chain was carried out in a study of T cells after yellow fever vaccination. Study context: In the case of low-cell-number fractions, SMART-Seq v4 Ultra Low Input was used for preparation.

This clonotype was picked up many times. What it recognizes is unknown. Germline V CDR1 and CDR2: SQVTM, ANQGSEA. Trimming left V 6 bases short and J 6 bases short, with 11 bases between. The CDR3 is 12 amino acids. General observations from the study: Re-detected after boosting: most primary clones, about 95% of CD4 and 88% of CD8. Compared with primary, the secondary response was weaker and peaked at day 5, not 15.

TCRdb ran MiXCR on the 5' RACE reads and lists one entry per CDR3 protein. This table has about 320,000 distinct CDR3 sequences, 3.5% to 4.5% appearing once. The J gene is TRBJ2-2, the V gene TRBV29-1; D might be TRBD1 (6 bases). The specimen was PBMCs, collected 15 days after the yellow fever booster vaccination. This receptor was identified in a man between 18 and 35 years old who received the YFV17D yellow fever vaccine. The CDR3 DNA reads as TGCAGCGTCAGGGGTTGGTCCGGGGAGCTGTTTTTT. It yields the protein CSVRGWSGELFF.